Each of the 5 T cell receptor beta chains below was sequenced from the same sample in a study of blood T cell repertoires in COVID-19 (TCRdb year 2020). The library was obtained by the immunoSEQ multiplex PCR assay. This is the immuneACCESS table as TCRdb keeps it, with only in-frame sequences that have V and J called. A part of the clones is gone; compared with another copy, unresolved V genes explain less than half, and the rest is unexplained. A total of some 190,000 clones appear in this sample, roughly 83% of them only once. The ten top clones hold about 6% of the sample. Sequenced: PBMCs or T cells enriched from blood (not recorded which). These TCRs come from a middle-aged man with acute COVID-19.

V is TRBV4-1 and J is TRBJ2-1; D remains unclear. Germline CDR1 MGHRA, CDR2 YSYEKL. CDR3 length: 11 amino acids. V dropped 1 base and J dropped 15 bases, with 10 bases sitting between them. The CDR3 region has the DNA TGCGCCAGCAGCCAAGGACTCCCCATGTTCTTC. Its protein is CASSQGLPMFF.

The CDR3 is CASSPLRGGRGAGELFF. The CDR3 coding sequence is TGTGCCAGCAGTCCCCTGAGGGGCGGGAGGGGGGCCGGGGAGCTGTTTTTT. V gene TRBV27 combines with J gene TRBJ2-2, with 9 bases fitting TRBD2. After removal of 5 bases from V and 6 bases from J, the junction contained 13 bases not matched to a gene. CDR3 length: 17 residues. Germline V gene sequence: CDR1 MNHEY, CDR2 SMNVEV (reference sequence).

This sequence joins TRBV30 and TRBJ1-2; possibly TRBD1 for D (6 bases). The CDR3 is 13 residues long. The V end was cut by 0 bases, the J end by 7 bases, with 12 bases between. CDR1 is GTSNPN, CDR2 SVGIG, per germline (reference sequence). The CDR3 DNA is TGTGCCTGGAGTGTCACAGGGTTCCGTGGCTACACCTTC. Protein: CAWSVTGFRGYTF.

This chain joins TRBV11-3 and TRBJ1-5; weak D call: TRBD1 (6 bases). Trimming took 2 bases from V and 7 from J, leaving 12 bases between them. This CDR3 contains 14 residues. Germline V gene sequence: CDR1 SGHNT, CDR2 YENEEA. CDR3 in DNA: TGTGCCAGCAGCTTACAAAACAGGGTCCAGCCCCAGCATTTT. It specifies CASSLQNRVQPQHF.

The chain links TRBV7-2 to TRBJ2-1; 8 nucleotides line up with TRBD2. CDR1 and CDR2 (germline): SGHTA, FQGNSA. There are 18 residues in the CDR3. V lost 5 bases to trimming and J lost 9 bases; unmatched junction nucleotides: 21. The CDR3 is CASSAPLLSGSLASEQFF. The CDR3 DNA sequence: TGTGCCAGCAGCGCTCCGCTCCTGAGCGGGAGCTTGGCTAGTGAGCAGTTCTTC.